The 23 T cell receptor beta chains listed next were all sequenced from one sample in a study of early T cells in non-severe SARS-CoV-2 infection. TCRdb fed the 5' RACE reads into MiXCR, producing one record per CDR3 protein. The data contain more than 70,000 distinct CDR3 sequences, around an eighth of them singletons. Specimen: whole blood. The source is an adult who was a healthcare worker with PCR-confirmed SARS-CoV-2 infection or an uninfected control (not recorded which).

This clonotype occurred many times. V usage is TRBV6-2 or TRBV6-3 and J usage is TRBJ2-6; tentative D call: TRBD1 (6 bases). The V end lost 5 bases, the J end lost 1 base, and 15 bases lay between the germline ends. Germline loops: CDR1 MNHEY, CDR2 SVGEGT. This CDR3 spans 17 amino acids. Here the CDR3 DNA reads TGTGCCAGCAGTCCACAGGGAACCCCTTCTGGGGCCAACGTCCTGACTTTC. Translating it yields CASSPQGTPSGANVLTF.

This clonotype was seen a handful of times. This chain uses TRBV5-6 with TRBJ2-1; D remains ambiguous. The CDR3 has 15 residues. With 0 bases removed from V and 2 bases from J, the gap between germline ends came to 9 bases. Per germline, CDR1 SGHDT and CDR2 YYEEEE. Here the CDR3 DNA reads TGTGCCAGCAGCTTGGGTTGGGCTGCCTACAATGAGCAGTTCTTC. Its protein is CASSLGWAAYNEQFF.

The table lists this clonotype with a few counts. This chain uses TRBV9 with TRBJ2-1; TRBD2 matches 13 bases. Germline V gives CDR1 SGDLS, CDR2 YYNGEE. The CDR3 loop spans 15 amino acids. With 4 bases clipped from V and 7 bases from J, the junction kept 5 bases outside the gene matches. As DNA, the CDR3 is TGTGCCAGCAGCTTCCCGACTAGCGGGGGGAATGAGCAGTTCTTC. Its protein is CASSFPTSGGNEQFF.

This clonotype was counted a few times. CDR3 loop: CASSLEGRKTQYF. The CDR3 nucleotides read TGTGCCAGCAGCTTGGAGGGCCGGAAGACCCAGTACTTC. The chain links TRBV5-4 to TRBJ2-5; the D is unclear. CDR1 and CDR2 from the germline V gene are SGHNT and YYREEE (reference sequence). The CDR3 has 13 amino acids. The V end was cut by 0 bases, the J end by 6 bases, with 9 bases between.

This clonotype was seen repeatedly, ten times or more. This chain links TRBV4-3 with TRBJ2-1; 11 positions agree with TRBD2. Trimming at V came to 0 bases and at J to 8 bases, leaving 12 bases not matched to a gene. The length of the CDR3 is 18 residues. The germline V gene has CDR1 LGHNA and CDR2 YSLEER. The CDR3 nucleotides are TGCGCCAGCAGCCAAGAACTTAGAACTAGCGGGAGAGGCGATGAGCAGTTCTTC. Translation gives CASSQELRTSGRGDEQFF.

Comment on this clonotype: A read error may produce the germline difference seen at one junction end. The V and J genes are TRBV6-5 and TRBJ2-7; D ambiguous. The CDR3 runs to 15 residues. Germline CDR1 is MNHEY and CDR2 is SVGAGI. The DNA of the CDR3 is TGTGCCAGCAGTTACTCGAGCTTCCTCTCCTACGAGCATTACTTC. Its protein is CASSYSSFLSYEHYF.

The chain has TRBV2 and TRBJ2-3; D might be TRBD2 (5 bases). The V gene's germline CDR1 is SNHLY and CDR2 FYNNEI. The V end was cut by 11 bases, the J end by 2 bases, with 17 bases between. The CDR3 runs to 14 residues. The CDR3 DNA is TGTGCCGTCCCCCGCAGCGGAGTCACAGATACGCAGTATTTT. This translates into CAVPRSGVTDTQYF.

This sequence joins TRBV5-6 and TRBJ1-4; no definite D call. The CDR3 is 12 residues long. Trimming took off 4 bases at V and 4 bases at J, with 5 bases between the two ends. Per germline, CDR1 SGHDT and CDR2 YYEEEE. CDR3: CASSKYNEKLFF. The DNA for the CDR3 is TGTGCCAGCAGCAAATATAATGAAAAACTGTTTTTT.

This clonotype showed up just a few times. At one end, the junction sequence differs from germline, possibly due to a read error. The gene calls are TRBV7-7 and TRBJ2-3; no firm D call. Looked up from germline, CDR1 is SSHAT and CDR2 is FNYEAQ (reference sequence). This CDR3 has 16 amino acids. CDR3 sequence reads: CASSPLPGPDTDTQYF. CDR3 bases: TGTGCTAGCAGCCCACTCCCGGGTCCGGACACAGATACGCAGTATTTT.

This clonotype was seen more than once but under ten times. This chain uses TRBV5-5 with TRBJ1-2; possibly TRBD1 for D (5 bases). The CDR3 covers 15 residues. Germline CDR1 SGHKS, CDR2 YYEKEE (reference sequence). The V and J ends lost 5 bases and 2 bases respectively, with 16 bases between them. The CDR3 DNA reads TGTGCCAGCAGTCTGGGAGGGGACGGAAACTATGGCTACACCTTC. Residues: CASSLGGDGNYGYTF.

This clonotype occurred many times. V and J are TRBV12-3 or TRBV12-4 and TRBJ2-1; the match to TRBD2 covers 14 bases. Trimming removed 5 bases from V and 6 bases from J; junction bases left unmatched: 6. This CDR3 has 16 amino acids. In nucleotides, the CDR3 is TGTGCCAGCAGTCAACTCGGGACTAGCGGGAGCAATGAGCAGTTCTTC. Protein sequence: CASSQLGTSGSNEQFF.

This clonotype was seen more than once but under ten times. Here the CDR3 reads CSAAGWRDSYNEQFF. Written as DNA, the CDR3 is TGCAGTGCCGCAGGTTGGAGAGACTCCTACAATGAGCAGTTCTTC. The V and J genes are TRBV20-1 and TRBJ2-1; D gene unclear. V was shortened by 6 bases and J by 0 bases, with 15 bases between the two germline ends. CDR1 DFQATT and CDR2 SNEGSKA come from the germline V gene (reference sequence). The CDR3 length is 15 residues.

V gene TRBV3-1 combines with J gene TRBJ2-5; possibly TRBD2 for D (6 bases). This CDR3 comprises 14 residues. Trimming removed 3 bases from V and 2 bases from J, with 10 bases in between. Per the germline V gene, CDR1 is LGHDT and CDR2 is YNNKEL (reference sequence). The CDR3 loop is CASSQLGGQETQYF. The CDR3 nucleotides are TGTGCCAGCAGCCAGCTGGGGGGTCAAGAGACCCAGTACTTC.

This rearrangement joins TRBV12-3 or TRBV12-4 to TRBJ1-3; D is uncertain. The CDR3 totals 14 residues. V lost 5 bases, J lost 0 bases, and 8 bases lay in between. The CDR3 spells CASSRASSGNTIYF. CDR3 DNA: TGTGCCAGCAGTAGAGCTAGCTCTGGAAACACCATATATTTT.

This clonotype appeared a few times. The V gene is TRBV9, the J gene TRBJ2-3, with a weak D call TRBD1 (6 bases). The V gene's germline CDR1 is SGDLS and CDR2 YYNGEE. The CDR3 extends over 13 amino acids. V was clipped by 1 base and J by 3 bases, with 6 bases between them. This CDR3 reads CASSVQGTDTQYF. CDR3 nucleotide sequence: TGTGCCAGCAGCGTACAGGGGACAGATACGCAGTATTTT.

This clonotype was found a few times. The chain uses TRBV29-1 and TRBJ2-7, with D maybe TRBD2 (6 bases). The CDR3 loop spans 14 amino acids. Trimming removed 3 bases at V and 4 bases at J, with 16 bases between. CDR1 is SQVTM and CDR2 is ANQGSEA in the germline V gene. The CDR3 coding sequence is TGCAGCGTTGAGGTCGGGACTGGGGGTTACGAGCAGTACTTC. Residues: CSVEVGTGGYEQYF.

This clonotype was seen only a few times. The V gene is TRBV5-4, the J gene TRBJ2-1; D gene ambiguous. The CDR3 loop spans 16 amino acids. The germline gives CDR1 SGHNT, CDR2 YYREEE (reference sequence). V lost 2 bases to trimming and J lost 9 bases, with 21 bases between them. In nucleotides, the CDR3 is TGTGCCAGCAGCTTTACGCAGGCCTCCTCAAGAAGTGAGCAGTTCTTC. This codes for CASSFTQASSRSEQFF. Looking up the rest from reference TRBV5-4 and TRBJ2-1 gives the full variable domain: ETGVTQSPTHLIKTRGQQVTLRCSSQSGHNTVSWYQQALGQGPQFIFQYYREEENGRGNFPPRFSGLQFPNYSSELNVNALELDDSALYLCASSFTQASSRSEQFFGPGTRLTVL.

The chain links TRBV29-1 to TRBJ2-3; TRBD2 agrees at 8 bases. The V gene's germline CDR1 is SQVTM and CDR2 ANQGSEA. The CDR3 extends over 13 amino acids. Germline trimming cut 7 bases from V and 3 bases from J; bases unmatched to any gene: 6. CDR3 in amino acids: CSAPGLGTDTQYF. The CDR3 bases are TGCAGCGCCCCGGGACTAGGGACAGATACGCAGTATTTT.

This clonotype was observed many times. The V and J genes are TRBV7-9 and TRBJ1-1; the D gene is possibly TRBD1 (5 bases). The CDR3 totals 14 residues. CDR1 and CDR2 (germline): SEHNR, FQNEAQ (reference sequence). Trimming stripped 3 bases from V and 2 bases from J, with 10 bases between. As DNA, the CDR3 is TGTGCCAGCAGCTTGCAGGGACCCAACACTGAAGCTTTCTTT. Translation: CASSLQGPNTEAFF.

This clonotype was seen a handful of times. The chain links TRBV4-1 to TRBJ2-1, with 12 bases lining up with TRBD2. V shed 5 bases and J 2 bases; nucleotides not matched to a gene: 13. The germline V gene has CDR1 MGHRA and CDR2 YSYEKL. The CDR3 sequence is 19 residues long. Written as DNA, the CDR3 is TGCGCCAGCAGCTCACGGACTAGCGGGACGGTAATTGCCTACAATGAGCAGTTCTTC. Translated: CASSSRTSGTVIAYNEQFF.

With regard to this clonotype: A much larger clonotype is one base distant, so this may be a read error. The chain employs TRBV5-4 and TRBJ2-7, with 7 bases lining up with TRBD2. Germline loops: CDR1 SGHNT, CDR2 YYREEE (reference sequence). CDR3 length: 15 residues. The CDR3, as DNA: TGTTCCAGCAGCGTGGGGAGCGGGGAATACTACGAGCAGTACTTC. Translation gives CSSSVGSGEYYEQYF.

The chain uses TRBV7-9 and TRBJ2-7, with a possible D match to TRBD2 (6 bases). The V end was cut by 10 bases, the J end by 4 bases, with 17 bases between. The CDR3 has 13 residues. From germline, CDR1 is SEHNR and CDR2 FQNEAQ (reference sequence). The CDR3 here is CATAYGEEYEQYF. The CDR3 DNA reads TGTGCCACTGCATACGGGGAGGAATACGAGCAGTACTTC.

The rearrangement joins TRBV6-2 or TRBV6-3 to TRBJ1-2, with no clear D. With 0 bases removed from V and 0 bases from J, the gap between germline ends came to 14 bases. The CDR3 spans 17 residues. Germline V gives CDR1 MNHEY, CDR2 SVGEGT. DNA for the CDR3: TGTGCCAGCAGTTACTCCCACGGGAGCTATACTAACTATGGCTACACCTTC. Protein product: CASSYSHGSYTNYGYTF.